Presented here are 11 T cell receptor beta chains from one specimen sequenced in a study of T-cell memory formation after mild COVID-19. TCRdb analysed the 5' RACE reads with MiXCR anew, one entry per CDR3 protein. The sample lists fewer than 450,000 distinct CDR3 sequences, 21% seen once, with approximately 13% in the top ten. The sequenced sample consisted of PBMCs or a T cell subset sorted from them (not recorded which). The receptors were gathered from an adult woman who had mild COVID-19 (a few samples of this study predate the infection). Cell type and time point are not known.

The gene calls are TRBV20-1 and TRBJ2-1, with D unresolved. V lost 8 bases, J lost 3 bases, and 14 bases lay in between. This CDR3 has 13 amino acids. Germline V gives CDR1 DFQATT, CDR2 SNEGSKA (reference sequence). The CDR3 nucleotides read TGCAGTTGTGCACCCGTGGACTACAATGAGCAGTTCTTC. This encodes CSCAPVDYNEQFF.

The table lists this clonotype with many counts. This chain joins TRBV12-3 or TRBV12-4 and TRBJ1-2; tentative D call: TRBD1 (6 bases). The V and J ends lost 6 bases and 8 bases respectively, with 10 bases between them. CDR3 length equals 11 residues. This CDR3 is CASSLGGGYTF. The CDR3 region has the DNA TGTGCCAGCAGCCTCGGGGGCGGCTACACCTTC.

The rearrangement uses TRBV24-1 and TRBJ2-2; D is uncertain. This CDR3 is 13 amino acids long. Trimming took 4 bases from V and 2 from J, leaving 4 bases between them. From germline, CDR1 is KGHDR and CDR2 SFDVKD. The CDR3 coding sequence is TGTGCCACCAGTGAGTACAACACCGGGGAGCTGTTTTTT. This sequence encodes CATSEYNTGELFF.

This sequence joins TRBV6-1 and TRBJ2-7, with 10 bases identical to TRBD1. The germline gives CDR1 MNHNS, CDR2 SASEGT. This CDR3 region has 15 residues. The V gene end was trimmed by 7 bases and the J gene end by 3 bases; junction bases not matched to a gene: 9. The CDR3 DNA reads TGTGCCAGCATTCGACCTCGGACAGGGGGCTACGAGCAGTACTTC. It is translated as CASIRPRTGGYEQYF.

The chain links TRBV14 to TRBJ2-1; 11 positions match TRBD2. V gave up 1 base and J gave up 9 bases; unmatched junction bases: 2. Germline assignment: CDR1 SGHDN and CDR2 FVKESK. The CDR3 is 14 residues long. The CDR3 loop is CASSQGLAGREQFF. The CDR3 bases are TGTGCCAGCAGCCAAGGACTAGCGGGACGTGAGCAGTTCTTC. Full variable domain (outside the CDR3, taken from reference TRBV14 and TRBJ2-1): EAGVTQFPSHSVIEKGQTVTLRCDPISGHDNLYWYRRVMGKEIKFLLHFVKESKQDESGMPNNRFLAERTGGTYSTLKVQPAELEDSGVYFCASSQGLAGREQFFGPGTRLTVL.

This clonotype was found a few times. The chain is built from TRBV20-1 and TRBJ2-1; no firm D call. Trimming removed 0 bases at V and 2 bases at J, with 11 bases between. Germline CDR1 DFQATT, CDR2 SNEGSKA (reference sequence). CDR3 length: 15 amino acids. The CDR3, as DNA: TGCAGTGCTAGAGAGGCAGGCCTAGCCTACAATGAGCAGTTCTTC. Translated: CSAREAGLAYNEQFF.

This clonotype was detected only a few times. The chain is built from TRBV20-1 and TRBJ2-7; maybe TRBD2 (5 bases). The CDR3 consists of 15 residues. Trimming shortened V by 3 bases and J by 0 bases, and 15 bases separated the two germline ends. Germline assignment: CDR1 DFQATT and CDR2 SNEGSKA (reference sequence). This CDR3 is CSASRIIGISYEQYF. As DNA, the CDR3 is TGCAGTGCTAGTCGTATTATCGGGATCTCCTACGAGCAGTACTTC.

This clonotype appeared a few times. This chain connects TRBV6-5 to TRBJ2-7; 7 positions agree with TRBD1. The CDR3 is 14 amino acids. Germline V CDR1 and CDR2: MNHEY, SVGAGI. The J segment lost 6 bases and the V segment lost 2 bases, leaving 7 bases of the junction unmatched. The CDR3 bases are TGTGCCAGCAGTTACGACAGGGTTCGTTCCGAGCAGTACTTC. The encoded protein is CASSYDRVRSEQYF.

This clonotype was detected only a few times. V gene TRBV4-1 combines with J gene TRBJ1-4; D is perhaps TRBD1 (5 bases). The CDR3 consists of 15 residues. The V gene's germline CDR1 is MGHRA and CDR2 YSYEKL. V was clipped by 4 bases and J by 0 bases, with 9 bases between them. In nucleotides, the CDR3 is TGCGCCAGCAGCCCTCGACAGACAACTAATGAAAAACTGTTTTTT. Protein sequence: CASSPRQTTNEKLFF.

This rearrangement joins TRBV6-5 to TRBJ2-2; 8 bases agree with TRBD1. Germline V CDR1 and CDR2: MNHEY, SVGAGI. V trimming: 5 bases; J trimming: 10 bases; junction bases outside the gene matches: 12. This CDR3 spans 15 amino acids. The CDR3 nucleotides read TGTGCCAGCAGTGATACAGGGGGACAGTATGAGGAGCTGTTTTTT. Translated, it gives CASSDTGGQYEELFF.

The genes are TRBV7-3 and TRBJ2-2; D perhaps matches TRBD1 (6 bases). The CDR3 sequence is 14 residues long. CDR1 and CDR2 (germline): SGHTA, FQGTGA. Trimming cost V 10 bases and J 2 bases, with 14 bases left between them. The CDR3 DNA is TGTGCCACCGCCAGGGGTGAAAACACCGGGGAGCTGTTTTTT. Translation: CATARGENTGELFF.